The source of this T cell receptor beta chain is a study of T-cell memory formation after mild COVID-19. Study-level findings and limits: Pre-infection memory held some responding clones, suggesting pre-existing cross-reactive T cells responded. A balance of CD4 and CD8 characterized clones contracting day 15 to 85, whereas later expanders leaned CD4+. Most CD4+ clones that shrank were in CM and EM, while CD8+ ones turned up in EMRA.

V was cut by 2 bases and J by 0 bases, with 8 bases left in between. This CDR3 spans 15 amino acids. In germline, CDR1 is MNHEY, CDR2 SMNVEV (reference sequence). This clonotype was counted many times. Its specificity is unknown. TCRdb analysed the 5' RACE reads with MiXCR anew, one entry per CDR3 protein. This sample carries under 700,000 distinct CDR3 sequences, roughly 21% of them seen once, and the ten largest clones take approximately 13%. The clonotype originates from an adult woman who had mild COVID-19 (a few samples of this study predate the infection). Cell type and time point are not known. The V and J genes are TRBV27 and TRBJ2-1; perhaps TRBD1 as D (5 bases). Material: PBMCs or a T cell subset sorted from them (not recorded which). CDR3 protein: CASSLSDSSYNEQFF. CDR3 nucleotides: TGTGCCAGCAGTTTAAGTGACAGCTCCTACAATGAGCAGTTCTTC.